These T cell receptor beta chains were read from a single sample in a study of PD-L1 blockade in urothelial cancer. The repertoire was sequenced with immunoSEQ multiplex PCR; TCRdb's copy has only in-frame clones and lacks some. Found here are around 100,000 clones, under 95% of them singletons; the top ten hold 3% to 4.5%. The input for sequencing was PBMCs, taken around atezolizumab (anti-PD-L1) treatment. These receptors all come from a man between 60 and 75 years old with urothelial cancer. Both conserved end residues are part of each CDR3. A D gene is named only where the DNA matches it firmly. Clone size, where shown, is once, few, many, or a class for clones that have expanded.

v_gene	d_gene	abundance	j_gene	CDR3aa	CDR3nt
TRBV19	.	.	TRBJ2-2	CASSIDRLGELFF	TGTGCCAGTAGTATAGATCGACTCGGGGAGCTGTTTTTT
TRBV19	.	.	TRBJ1-5	CASSALQGQPQHF	TGTGCCAGTAGTGCCCTCCAGGGGCAGCCCCAGCATTTT
TRBV27	.	.	TRBJ2-7	CASRSRVLGYEQYF	TGTGCCAGCAGATCCAGGGTCTTAGGCTACGAGCAGTACTTC
TRBV28	.	.	TRBJ2-2	CASSRPGTGELFF	TGTGCCAGTTCGAGGCCGGGCACCGGGGAGCTGTTTTTT
TRBV19	TRBD2	.	TRBJ2-3	CASSTMTPLAGVRTDTQYF	TGTGCCAGTAGTACCATGACACCACTAGCGGGAGTTCGCACAGATACGCAGTATTTT
TRBV9	TRBD2	once	TRBJ2-2	CASSVEGGGTGELFF	TGTGCCAGCAGCGTAGAGGGCGGGGGCACCGGGGAGCTGTTTTTT
TRBV14	TRBD1	.	TRBJ2-7	CASSQYHGQGAYEQYF	TGTGCCAGCAGCCAATACCATGGACAGGGAGCGTACGAGCAGTACTTC
TRBV11-2	.	.	TRBJ1-5	CASSVQGGQPQHF	TGTGCCAGCAGCGTACAGGGCGGTCAGCCCCAGCATTTT
TRBV6-5	TRBD2	.	TRBJ2-1	CASSLLAGGADEQFF	TGTGCCAGCAGTTTACTAGCGGGGGGGGCGGATGAGCAGTTCTTC
TRBV27	TRBD1	.	TRBJ1-2	CASSRTGIGPSGYGYTF	TGTGCCAGCAGCCGGACAGGGATCGGGCCTAGCGGCTATGGCTACACCTTC
TRBV2	.	.	TRBJ2-5	CASSVGSSRETQYF	TGTGCCAGCAGTGTTGGGAGCTCCAGGGAGACCCAGTACTTC
TRBV11-2	TRBD2	.	TRBJ2-2	CASSLTSGGTGELFF	TGTGCCAGCAGCTTGACTAGCGGAGGTACCGGGGAGCTGTTTTTT
TRBV5-5	TRBD1	once	TRBJ1-5	CASSLETGEGNQPQHF	TGTGCCAGCAGCTTGGAAACAGGGGAAGGCAATCAGCCCCAGCATTTT
TRBV19	.	.	TRBJ2-1	CASRRGTKNNEQFF	TGTGCCAGTAGACGAGGGACAAAAAACAATGAGCAGTTCTTC
TRBV19	TRBD2	.	TRBJ2-3	CASRRIAGGPTDTQYF	TGTGCCAGTAGACGTATAGCGGGGGGGCCGACAGATACGCAGTATTTT
TRBV5-5	.	.	TRBJ1-1	CASSLDSYTEAFF	TGTGCCAGCAGCTTGGACAGCTACACTGAAGCTTTCTTT
TRBV19	TRBD1	.	TRBJ1-5	CASSQGGNQPQHF	TGTGCCAGTAGTCAGGGGGGCAATCAGCCCCAGCATTTT
TRBV28	.	few	TRBJ1-2	CASSSDIFGYTF	TGTGCCAGCAGTTCGGACATATTCGGCTACACCTTC
TRBV5-6	TRBD1	.	TRBJ2-5	CASSPRDRKETQYF	TGTGCCAGCAGCCCTCGGGACAGGAAAGAGACCCAGTACTTC
TRBV5-1	.	.	TRBJ1-3	CASSLTPLESGNTIYF	TGCGCCAGCAGCTTGACCCCCTTAGAGTCTGGAAACACCATATATTTT
TRBV30	TRBD2	.	TRBJ2-4	CAWSVSPSGVQYF	TGTGCCTGGAGTGTATCCCCTAGCGGGGTTCAGTACTTC
TRBV7-8	TRBD1	.	TRBJ2-5	CASSKDRGVGETQYF	TGTGCCAGCAGCAAAGACAGGGGGGTTGGAGAGACCCAGTACTTC
TRBV19	TRBD2	once	TRBJ2-3	CASSPGGSSDTQYF	TGTGCCAGTAGTCCGGGGGGAAGTTCAGATACGCAGTATTTT
TRBV2	.	once	TRBJ2-5	CASSLASGVQETQYF	TGTGCCAGCTCTCTGGCTTCAGGGGTTCAAGAGACCCAGTACTTC
TRBV11-2	.	.	TRBJ1-1	CASSLQGTNTEAFF	TGTGCCAGCAGCTTACAGGGGACCAACACTGAAGCTTTCTTT
TRBV5-4	TRBD2	.	TRBJ2-2	CASSPSGGTSTGELFF	TGTGCCAGCAGCCCTAGCGGGGGGACTTCCACCGGGGAGCTGTTTTTT
TRBV6-1	TRBD1	.	TRBJ1-1	CASIKTGAIEAFF	TGTGCCAGCATTAAAACAGGGGCAATTGAAGCTTTCTTT
TRBV11-2	.	.	TRBJ2-1	CASSPSNEQFF	TGTGCCAGCAGCCCTAGTAATGAGCAGTTCTTC
TRBV30	.	.	TRBJ2-7	CAWAPGLPPLYEQYF	TGTGCCTGGGCCCCCGGACTACCGCCCCTATACGAGCAGTACTTC
TRBV4-1	TRBD1	.	TRBJ2-7	CASSLGDREKQYF	TGCGCCAGCAGCCTGGGGGACAGGGAGAAGCAGTACTTC
TRBV6-5	TRBD1	.	TRBJ2-1	CASSSGGQGGNEQFF	TGTGCCAGCAGCTCTGGGGGACAGGGTGGCAATGAGCAGTTCTTC
TRBV29-1	.	once	TRBJ2-5	CSVEGEETQYF	TGCAGCGTTGAAGGCGAAGAGACCCAGTACTTC